This TCR beta chain is drawn from a study of cytomegalovirus exposure and HLA in healthy donors (dated by TCRdb to about 2017). The study in broad terms: According to a later analysis, one platform produced both the approximately 110 validation repertoires and the 666 repertoires of the first cohort. The study aimed to test whether signatures of past pathogen exposure could be identified by cataloging public T cell receptors. Besides the first cohort of 500 to 700 subjects, a separate validation cohort made up of 120 different subjects was used. To predict cytomegalovirus infection status, the study brought together high-throughput TCR immunosequencing, statistical association of individual TCRs with disease status, and machine learning.

The library was generated by the immunoSEQ multiplex PCR assay. Per the original workflow: A statistical classification framework was developed to diagnose cytomegalovirus status using the catalog of TCR beta chain sequences. The table was pulled from immuneACCESS by TCRdb, which kept in-frame rearrangements only. Such tables lose some clones; where checked, under half of the loss comes from unresolved V genes, and the rest has no known cause. V, J and clone size are taken as reported in that table, and D and trimming were inferred from the DNA itself. This sample is represented by about 160,000 clones; 89% of them were singletons. In total, the top ten clones hold roughly 4.2% of the sample. The CDR1 and CDR2 encoded by the germline V gene are SGHAT and FQNNGV. Including cysteine and phenylalanine, the CDR3 has 15 amino acids. Just the 45-base CDR3 DNA is kept, in frame starting at base 1. V ends up 4 bases short and J 3 bases short, with an unmatched junction base count of 2.

About this clone: This receptor's antigen is unknown. Nothing much larger sits one base from this clone, and base qualities are not available.

The donors belonged to the validation cohort of about 130 subjects, which was separate from the approximately 610-subject first cohort. The investigation overall reported the following: A total of 164 TCR beta chains were listed by the study as associated with cytomegalovirus. The classifier was reported to diagnose cytomegalovirus status with high specificity and sensitivity in both the original and validation cohorts. All 120 repertoires were used to score co-occurrence in the validation cohort in a later analysis, because that analysis had no HLA typing for the cohort. Most TCR sequences were seen in very few donors, while some public TCRs were found in many individuals. In vitro tests confirmed that a few of the cytomegalovirus-associated TCR beta chains recognize cytomegalovirus antigens. Subsequent analysis determined that TCRs grouped into clusters in the first cohort also showed a tendency toward co-occurrence across the 120 validation repertoires, and 94% of cluster scores exceeded 0. The authors suggested that the approach could potentially be generalized to other disease states and immunological phenotypes.

This clonotype was obtained from a man between 18 and 35 years old in good health and CMV-seropositive. The material sequenced was PBMCs. This chain is built from TRBV11-2 and TRBJ2-3; 12 nucleotides in the junction match TRBD2. The CDR3 protein sequence reads: CASSSSGRVTDTQYF. The base sequence is TGTGCCAGCAGCTCTAGCGGGAGGGTAACAGATACGCAGTATTTT.